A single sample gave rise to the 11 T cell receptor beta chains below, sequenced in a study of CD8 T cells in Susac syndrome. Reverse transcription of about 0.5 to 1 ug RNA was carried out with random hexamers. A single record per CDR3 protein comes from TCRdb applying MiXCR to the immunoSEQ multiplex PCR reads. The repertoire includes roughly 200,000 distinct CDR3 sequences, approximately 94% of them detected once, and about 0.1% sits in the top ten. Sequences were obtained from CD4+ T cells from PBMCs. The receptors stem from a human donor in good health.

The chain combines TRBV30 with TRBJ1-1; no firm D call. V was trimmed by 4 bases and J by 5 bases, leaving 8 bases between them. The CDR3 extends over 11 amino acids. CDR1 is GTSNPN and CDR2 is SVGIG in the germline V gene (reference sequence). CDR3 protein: CAWTGWTEAFF. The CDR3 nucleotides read TGTGCCTGGACGGGGTGGACTGAAGCTTTCTTT.

The CDR3 spells CSVEGSGSRGEQFF. The CDR3 nucleotides are TGCAGCGTTGAGGGTAGCGGGAGTCGGGGTGAGCAGTTCTTC. This sequence joins TRBV29-1 and TRBJ2-1; 9 nucleotides line up with TRBD2. The CDR3 is made up of 14 amino acids. CDR1 and CDR2 from the germline V gene are SQVTM and ANQGSEA. V shed 3 bases, J shed 9 bases, and the junction held 9 bases outside the gene matches.

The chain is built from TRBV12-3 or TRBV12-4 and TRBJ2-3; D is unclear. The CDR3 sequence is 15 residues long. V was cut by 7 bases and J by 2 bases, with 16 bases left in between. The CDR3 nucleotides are TGTGCCAGCACTCCTGACCGGGCGGCCACAGATACGCAGTATTTT. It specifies CASTPDRAATDTQYF.

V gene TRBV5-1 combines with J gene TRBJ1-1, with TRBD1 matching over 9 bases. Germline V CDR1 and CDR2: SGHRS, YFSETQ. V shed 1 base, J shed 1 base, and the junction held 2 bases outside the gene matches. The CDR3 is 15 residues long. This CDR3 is CASSLTGGSNTEAFF. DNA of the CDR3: TGCGCCAGCAGCTTGACAGGGGGCTCGAACACTGAAGCTTTCTTT.

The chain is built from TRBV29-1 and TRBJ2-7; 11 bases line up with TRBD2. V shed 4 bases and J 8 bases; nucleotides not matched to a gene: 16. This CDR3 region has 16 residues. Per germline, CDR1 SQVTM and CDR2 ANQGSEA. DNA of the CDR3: TGCAGCGTTGTCAAGGAGGCGTCACTAGCGGGAGCTAAGCAGTACTTC. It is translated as CSVVKEASLAGAKQYF.

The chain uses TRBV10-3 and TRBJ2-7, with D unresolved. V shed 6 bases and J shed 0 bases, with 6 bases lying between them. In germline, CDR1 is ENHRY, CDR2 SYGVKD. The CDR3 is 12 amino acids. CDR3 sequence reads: CAISLSSYEQYF. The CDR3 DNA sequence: TGTGCCATCAGCCTCAGCTCCTACGAGCAGTACTTC.

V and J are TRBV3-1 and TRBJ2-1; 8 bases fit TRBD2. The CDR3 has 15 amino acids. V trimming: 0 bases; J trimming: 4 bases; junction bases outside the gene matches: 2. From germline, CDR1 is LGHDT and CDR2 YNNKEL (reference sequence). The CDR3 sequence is CASSQEPSGYNEQFF. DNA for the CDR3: TGTGCCAGCAGCCAAGAGCCTAGCGGGTACAATGAGCAGTTCTTC.

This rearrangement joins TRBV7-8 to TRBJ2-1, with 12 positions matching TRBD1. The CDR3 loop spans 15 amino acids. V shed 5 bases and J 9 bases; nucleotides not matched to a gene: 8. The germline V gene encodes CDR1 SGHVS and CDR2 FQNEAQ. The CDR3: CASSGRDRGRREQFF. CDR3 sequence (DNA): TGTGCCAGCAGCGGCCGGGACAGGGGGCGCCGTGAGCAGTTCTTC.

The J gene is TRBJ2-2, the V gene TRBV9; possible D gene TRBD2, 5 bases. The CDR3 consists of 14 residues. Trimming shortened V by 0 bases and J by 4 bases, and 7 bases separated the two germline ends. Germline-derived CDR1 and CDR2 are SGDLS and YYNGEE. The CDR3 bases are TGTGCCAGCAGCGTAGTAGCGAGCACCGGGGAGCTGTTTTTT. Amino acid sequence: CASSVVASTGELFF.

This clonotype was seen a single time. CDR3 nucleotides: TGTGCCAGCAGCGTGGGAGACTCTGGAAACACCATATATTTT. Amino acids: CASSVGDSGNTIYF. The rearrangement uses TRBV9 and TRBJ1-3, with no clear D. With 2 bases removed from V and 0 bases from J, the gap between germline ends came to 6 bases. Germline V gives CDR1 SGDLS, CDR2 YYNGEE. There are 14 residues in the CDR3.

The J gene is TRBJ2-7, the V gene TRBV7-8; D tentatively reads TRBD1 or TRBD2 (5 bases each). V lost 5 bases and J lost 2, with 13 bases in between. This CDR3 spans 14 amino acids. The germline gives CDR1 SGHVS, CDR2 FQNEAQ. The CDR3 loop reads CASSKRGETYEQYF. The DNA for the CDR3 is TGTGCCAGCAGCAAAAGGGGAGAAACCTACGAGCAGTACTTC.